This T cell receptor beta chain was sequenced for a study of beta chain features in type 1 diabetes. Expressed TCRB transcripts were sequenced because the entire RNA isolate underwent reverse transcription. Profiling relied on immunoSEQ multiplex PCR, and the TCRdb table lists in-frame clones only, not all of them. The table lists about 150,000 clones, around 10% of them singletons, with roughly 2% in the top ten. Germline values: CDR1 LNHNV, CDR2 YYDKDF (reference sequence). V was trimmed by 8 bases and J by 1 base, leaving 6 bases between them. CDR3 length: 12 residues. The material sequenced was central memory CD4+ T cells from blood. This chain joins TRBV15 and TRBJ2-4; D possibly matches TRBD1 or TRBD2 (5 bases each). This receptor was identified in a man between 18 and 29 years old in good health. In nucleotides, the CDR3 is TGTGCCACCCGGGACGCCAAAAACATTCAGTACTTC. Protein sequence: CATRDAKNIQYF.